The 29 T cell receptor beta chains given below trace back to one sample, sequenced in a study of tumor and adjacent non-tumor tissue in lung cancer. TCRbeta libraries were built with three rounds of nested PCR, modified from ARM-PCR. Each CDR3 protein is one row after TCRdb ran MiXCR on the multiplex PCR reads. Of over 130,000 distinct CDR3 sequences in the sample, around 60% are singletons; the top ten hold 15% to 20%. This sample's RNA came from whole unsorted tissue. The source material was lung tumor tissue. These receptors all come from a man in his sixties with small cell lung cancer.

To note about this clonotype: Mismatch with germline at one junction end may stem from a read error. V is TRBV11-2 and J is TRBJ2-3, with D unresolved. This CDR3 comprises 13 residues. CDR1 is SGHAT and CDR2 is FQNNGV in the germline V gene. CDR3 residues: CASNLGGTDTHYF. CDR3 sequence (DNA): TGTGCCAGCAACTTAGGTGGTACAGATACGCATTATTTT.

A note on this clonotype: This CDR3 is missing its conserved last phenylalanine or tryptophan, likely due to a read error. The limits of the CDR3 on the DNA are not certain, so only TCRdb's listed CDR3 is given. V and J are TRBV11-2 and TRBJ2-5. The germline V gene has CDR1 SGHAT and CDR2 FQNNGV. The CDR3 extends over 12 residues, inclusive of both ends. The CDR3: CARSVTWTQEYS.

With regard to this clonotype: A much larger clone differs from this one at a single base, so this may be a read error. The J gene is TRBJ2-5, the V gene TRBV20-1; possibly TRBD1 for D (5 bases). Looked up from germline, CDR1 is DFQATT and CDR2 is SNEGSKA (reference sequence). The CDR3 loop spans 11 amino acids. The CDR3 DNA reads as TGCAGTGCTAGGGGGCGAGAGAACCAGTACTTC. It translates to CSARGRENQYF.

The DNA for the CDR3 is TGTGCCAGCAGTGAAGCGCTGGCAGGCCTTTACAATGAGCAGTTCTTC. This gives the protein CASSEALAGLYNEQFF. The V and J genes are TRBV6-1 and TRBJ2-1; no definite D call. The CDR3 loop spans 16 amino acids. Germline V gene data show CDR1 as MNHNS and CDR2 as SASEGT. V lost 0 bases and J lost 4, with 13 bases in between.

The chain couples TRBV7-8 to TRBJ1-6, with a tentative D call TRBD1 (5 bases). Germline CDR1 and CDR2: SGHVS and FQNEAQ. The CDR3 length is 18 residues. V lost 0 bases to trimming and J lost 2 bases, with 14 bases between them. This CDR3 reads CASSLAVGGSAYNSPLHF. CDR3 nucleotide sequence: TGTGCCAGCAGCTTAGCTGTCGGGGGTTCGGCCTATAATTCACCCCTCCACTTT.

Regarding this clonotype: The final CDR3 position lacks the conserved phenylalanine or tryptophan, pointing to a likely read error. The DNA is left out, because the CDR3 cannot be placed on it with certainty; the CDR3 is given as TCRdb lists it. The CDR3 sequence: CASSSDRETKYL. The chain is built from TRBV11-2 and TRBJ2-5; TRBD1 is the table's D call, not checked against the DNA. Counting both end residues, the CDR3 totals 12 amino acids. Germline values: CDR1 SGHAT, CDR2 FQNNGV.

Note on this clonotype: A much bigger clone sits one base away, suggesting this may be a read error. The chain couples TRBV12-3 or TRBV12-4 to TRBJ2-1; D gene unclear. This CDR3 has 12 residues. CDR3 amino acids: CANSFAGSEQFF. The CDR3 region has the DNA TGTGCCAACAGTTTTGCCGGTAGCGAGCAGTTCTTC.

Regarding this clonotype: One junction end disagrees with the germline gene, perhaps due to a read error. The gene calls are TRBV29-1 and TRBJ2-2, with D possibly TRBD1 on 6 matching bases. The CDR3 totals 14 residues. Germline lookup yields CDR1 SQVTM and CDR2 ANQGSEA. The chain's CDR3 is CSVERDTNTWELFF. CDR3 DNA sequence: TGCAGCGTTGAAAGGGACACGAACACCTGGGAGCTGTTTTTT.

CDR3 residues: CSAVYGANYGYTF. The CDR3 DNA sequence: TGCAGTGCCGTATATGGGGCTAACTATGGCTACACCTTC. The J gene is TRBJ1-2, the V gene TRBV20-1, with D unresolved. CDR1 is DFQATT, CDR2 SNEGSKA, per germline (reference sequence). Trimming left V 6 bases short and J 0 bases short, with 11 bases between. CDR3 length: 13 amino acids.

Concerning this clonotype itself: One base away lies a much larger clone, so this may be a sequencing read error. Since the CDR3 does not end with the conserved phenylalanine or tryptophan, this likely comes from a read error. V and J are TRBV5-4 and TRBJ2-5; D not certain. V was cut by 4 bases and J by 1 base, with 2 bases left in between. CDR1 and CDR2 (germline): SGHNT, YYREEE (reference sequence). The CDR3 is 11 amino acids. CDR3 bases: TGTGCCAGCAGCGCCCAAGAGACCCAGTACTTA. The encoded protein is CASSAQETQYL.

A note on this clonotype: This may stem from a read error, because a much larger clone lies one nucleotide away. J is TRBJ2-1 and V is TRBV20-1; 11 bases are a match to TRBD1. Germline V CDR1 and CDR2: DFQATT, SNEGSKA (reference sequence). The CDR3 contains 16 residues. V lost 1 base, J lost 5 bases, and 7 bases stayed unmatched. The CDR3, as DNA: TGCAGTGCTAGAGTCCTGGGACAGGGGGACCACAATGAGCAGTTCTTC. It is translated as CSARVLGQGDHNEQFF.

The V and J genes are TRBV6-1 and TRBJ1-5, with a weak D call TRBD1 (5 bases). The CDR3 length is 13 residues. Per germline, CDR1 MNHNS and CDR2 SASEGT. The chain's CDR3 is CTSMREGNQPQHF. DNA of the CDR3: TGTACTAGCATGAGGGAGGGGAATCAGCCCCAGCATTTT.

There are a few counts of this clonotype. A much more abundant neighbour one base away suggests this may be a read error. V gene TRBV29-1 combines with J gene TRBJ2-1, with 7 bases that match TRBD2. V lost 4 bases and J lost 7; bases outside the gene matches: 13. The CDR3 runs 15 residues. Germline loops: CDR1 SQVTM, CDR2 ANQGSEA. CDR3: CSVVITSLASNEQFF. In DNA, the CDR3 is TGCAGCGTTGTAATTACATCACTAGCGAGTAATGAGCAGTTCTTC.

The table lists this clonotype with many counts. CDR3 loop: CASSLGVTYNEQFF. CDR3 in DNA: TGTGCCAGCAGCTTGGGGGTGACCTACAATGAGCAGTTCTTC. This chain joins TRBV11-3 and TRBJ2-1, with D perhaps given as TRBD1 or TRBD2 (5 bases each). CDR3 size: 14 residues. V lost 3 bases and J lost 2, with 8 bases in between. Germline assignment: CDR1 SGHNT and CDR2 YENEEA.

As regards this clonotype: At one end the junction does not follow the germline gene, possibly because of a read error. The chain combines TRBV28 with TRBJ2-4; TRBD2 is a possible D gene (5 bases). CDR3 length equals 16 residues. CDR1 and CDR2 (germline): MDHEN, SYDVKM. The CDR3 DNA reads as TGTGCCAGCAGTTCCACAACGGGCCTAGCCAAAAGCATTCATTACTTC. Residues: CASSSTTGLAKSIHYF.

As to this clonotype: Here the CDR3 omits its conserved ending phenylalanine or tryptophan, so a read error is the likely source. The chain employs TRBV6-6 and TRBJ1-5; possibly TRBD1 for D (5 bases). The CDR3 consists of 17 residues. Trimming took off 5 bases at V and 1 base at J, with 18 bases between the two ends. Per the germline V gene, CDR1 is MNHNY and CDR2 is SVGAGI (reference sequence). For the CDR3, the DNA is TGTGCCAGCAGTGGCGGGGGGGGAGGGACGAGCAATCAGCCCCAGCATCTT. Translating it yields CASSGGGGGTSNQPQHL.

The V call is TRBV7-9, the J call TRBJ2-2, with 11 bases lining up with TRBD1. The trim removed 5 bases at V and 12 bases at J, leaving 11 bases unmatched. Germline V lookup: CDR1 SEHNR, CDR2 FQNEAQ (reference sequence). The length of the CDR3 is 15 residues. DNA for the CDR3: TGTGCCAGCAGCCCAGGACAGGGGGCGCGGGGGAAGCTGTTTTTT. It translates to CASSPGQGARGKLFF.

Regarding this clonotype: Relative to the germline gene, one junction end is altered; a read error may explain this. The gene calls are TRBV6-5 and TRBJ2-7; TRBD2 matches 7 bases. Germline assignment: CDR1 MNHEY and CDR2 SVGAGI. There are 14 residues in the CDR3. CDR3 DNA: TGTGCCAGAAGTTGCTCGAGCGGGGACTACGAGCAGTACTTC. Its translation: CARSCSSGDYEQYF.

The rearrangement joins TRBV10-3 to TRBJ2-3; TRBD2 matches 12 bases. The CDR3 extends over 16 amino acids. V trimming: 5 bases; J trimming: 2 bases; junction bases outside the gene matches: 5. Germline lookup yields CDR1 ENHRY and CDR2 SYGVKD. The CDR3 DNA reads as TGTGCCATCAGTCTAGCGGGAGGGGGGCCCACAGATACGCAGTATTTT. It is translated as CAISLAGGGPTDTQYF.

This clonotype was seen ten or more times. The rearrangement joins TRBV6-2 or TRBV6-3 to TRBJ2-1; 7 bases align to TRBD2. This CDR3 has 14 residues. Germline V gene lookup returns CDR1 MNHEY and CDR2 SVGEGT. Trimming removed 2 bases from V and 5 bases from J; junction bases left unmatched: 3. CDR3: CASSYRLADNEQFF. The DNA for the CDR3 is TGTGCCAGCAGTTACCGGCTAGCGGACAATGAGCAGTTCTTC.

Comment on this clonotype: A read error may produce the germline difference seen at one junction end. The chain carries TRBV5-4 and TRBJ2-7; 8 nucleotides line up with TRBD2. This CDR3 has 18 amino acids. Germline-derived CDR1 and CDR2 are SGHNT and YYREEE (reference sequence). Here the CDR3 reads CPSSFGREISGWSYEQYF. Here the CDR3 DNA reads TGTCCCAGCAGCTTCGGGAGGGAGATTAGCGGGTGGTCCTACGAGCAGTACTTC.

V gene TRBV2 combines with J gene TRBJ2-5; 7 nucleotides agree with TRBD1. CDR1 SNHLY and CDR2 FYNNEI come from the germline V gene. With V trimmed by 6 bases and J by 1 base, 2 bases remained unmatched. The CDR3 contains 13 residues. The CDR3 region has the DNA TGTGCCAGCAGGGGGGACAGCCAAGAGACCCAGTACTTC. This gives the protein CASRGDSQETQYF.

A remark on this clonotype: A read error is possible here, since a much larger clone lies one base away. The V gene is TRBV4-1, the J gene TRBJ2-1; TRBD2 matches 10 bases. From germline, CDR1 is MGHRA and CDR2 YSYEKL. This CDR3 spans 19 amino acids. This CDR3 is CARSQTARKLAGYYNEQFF. CDR3 bases: TGCGCCAGGAGCCAAACCGCTCGAAAACTAGCGGGGTACTACAATGAGCAGTTCTTC.

On this clonotype itself: The junction and the germline gene differ at one end; a read error may be behind it. The chain employs TRBV28 and TRBJ2-3; possibly TRBD1 for D (5 bases). Germline V gene sequence: CDR1 MDHEN, CDR2 SYDVKM. The CDR3 has 15 amino acids. The CDR3 nucleotides are TGTGCCAGCAATTATGGGGCGCGTTTTACAGATACGCAATATTTT. Its protein is CASNYGARFTDTQYF.

Details on this clonotype: A junction boundary mismatches the germline segment, possibly from a read error. The CDR3 loop reads CASNQARQGSGELFF. The CDR3 DNA reads TGTGCCAGCAACCAAGCTAGACAAGGGTCCGGGGAGCTGTTTTTT. The chain recombines TRBV4-2 with TRBJ2-2, with D unresolved. There are 15 residues in the CDR3. Germline CDR1 and CDR2: LGHNA and YNFKEQ.

On this clonotype itself: A read error is possible here, since a much larger clone lies one base away. As the CDR3 is not closed by the conserved phenylalanine or tryptophan, this likely results from a read error. The chain has TRBV20-1 and TRBJ1-5; 9 bases line up with TRBD1. Trimming took 5 bases from V and 0 from J; bases not matched to a gene: 2. The CDR3 is 14 residues long. The germline V gene has CDR1 DFQATT and CDR2 SNEGSKA (reference sequence). The CDR3, as DNA: TGCAGTGCTCCGGACAGGGGTAGCAATCAGCCCCAGCATTTA. The encoded protein is CSAPDRGSNQPQHL.

On this clonotype: Given a much more abundant clone one base away, this may be a read error. The rearrangement links TRBV20-1 to TRBJ2-5; D remains unclear. The CDR3 extends over 12 amino acids. Germline loops: CDR1 DFQATT, CDR2 SNEGSKA (reference sequence). V shed 6 bases and J shed 5 bases, with 13 bases lying between them. In DNA form, the CDR3 reads TGCAGTGCCATCCAGAGGTACGAGACCCAGTACTTC. Residues: CSAIQRYETQYF.

Comments on this clonotype: A much bigger clone sits one base away, suggesting this may be a read error. The genes are TRBV20-1 and TRBJ2-3; D might be TRBD2 (5 bases). Germline values: CDR1 DFQATT, CDR2 SNEGSKA (reference sequence). The CDR3 totals 14 residues. CDR3 sequence reads: CSTRFGLRTDTQYF. The CDR3 DNA follows: TGCAGTACTAGATTTGGGTTACGTACAGATACGCAGTATTTT.

This chain links TRBV11-2 with TRBJ2-5; D is undetermined. Trimming removed 1 base at V and 2 bases at J, with 14 bases between. The CDR3 has 16 amino acids. Germline CDR1 is SGHAT and CDR2 is FQNNGV. Here the CDR3 DNA reads TGTGCCAGCAGCTTAGGGACCCGCTGGAGACAAGAGACCCAGTACTTC. Translated: CASSLGTRWRQETQYF. Combining the CDR3 with reference TRBV11-2 and TRBJ2-5 gives the whole variable domain EAGVAQSPRYKIIEKRQSVAFWCNPISGHATLYWYQQILGQGPKLLIQFQNNGVVDDSQLPKDRFSAERLKGVDSTLKIQPAKLEDSAVYLCASSLGTRWRQETQYFGPGTRLLVL.